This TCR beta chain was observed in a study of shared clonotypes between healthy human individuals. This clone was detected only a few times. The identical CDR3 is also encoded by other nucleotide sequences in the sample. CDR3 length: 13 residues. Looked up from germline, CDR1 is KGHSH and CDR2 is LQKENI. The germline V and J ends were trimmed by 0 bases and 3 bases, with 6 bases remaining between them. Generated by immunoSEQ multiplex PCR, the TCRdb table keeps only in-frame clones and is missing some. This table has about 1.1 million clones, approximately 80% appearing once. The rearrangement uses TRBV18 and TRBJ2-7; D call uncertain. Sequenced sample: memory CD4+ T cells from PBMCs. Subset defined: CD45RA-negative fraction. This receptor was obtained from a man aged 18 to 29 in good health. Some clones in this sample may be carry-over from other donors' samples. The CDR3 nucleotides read TGTGCCAGCTCACCACCGGCTGGCTACGAGCAGTACTTC. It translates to CASSPPAGYEQYF.